This TCR beta chain comes out of a study of neurological immune-mediated disorders. The study, taken as a whole, reports: CDR3 amino acid sequences of expanded clones were not shared across subjects, a result suggesting private repertoires in all groups.

The controls, all healthy individuals, were blood bank volunteers in Maryland, USA. Sorted libraries came from approximately 1 million CD4+ or CD8+ T cells. This clonotype was observed many times. Its matching antigen is unknown. The team produced cDNA through 5'RACE using 10-nucleotide random UMIs. TCRdb re-analysed the 5' RACE reads in MiXCR, keeping a single row per CDR3 protein. The sample contains just over 30,000 distinct CDR3 sequences, just over 4% of which appear only once. The germline V gene has CDR1 GTSNPN and CDR2 SVGIG (reference sequence). V lost 0 bases to trimming and J lost 5 bases, with 3 bases between them. The CDR3 runs 11 residues.

The chain couples TRBV30 to TRBJ2-3; D uncertain. The sample taken for sequencing was CD4+ T cells from blood. This sequence originates from a woman in her 40s in good health. The CDR3 sequence: CAWSVKDTQYF. In DNA, the CDR3 is TGTGCCTGGAGTGTCAAAGATACGCAGTATTTT.